This passage covers 18 T cell receptor beta chains from one sample sequenced in a study of human T cells and chemical hapten exposure. From the RACE reads, TCRdb called clonotypes with MiXCR, one entry per CDR3 protein. The table includes more than 35,000 distinct CDR3 sequences, roughly 13% detected once. This sample's time point: patch test 3, about 24 weeks after DPC sensitization. Indicated treatment: therapeutic diphenylcyclopropenone sensitization with weekly scalp DPC. Extraction of total RNA was performed on unfractionated whole blood. Specimen: whole blood, collected in connection with sensitization to the hapten diphenylcyclopropenone (DPC). The receptors shown here come from a woman between 40 and 50 years old with alopecia areata. Some clones in this sample may be carry-over from other donors' samples.

This clonotype was picked up many times. In nucleotides, the CDR3 is TGTGCCAGCACACCCGGCACAGATACGCAGTATTTT. Translation gives CASTPGTDTQYF. The chain has TRBV6-5 and TRBJ2-3, with D hard to call. This CDR3 region has 12 residues. V was trimmed by 7 bases and J by 1 base, leaving 6 bases between them. Germline CDR1 is MNHEY and CDR2 is SVGAGI.

With respect to this clonotype: Being one base from a much bigger clone, this may be a read error. The rearrangement joins TRBV29-1 to TRBJ2-7; 10 bases line up with TRBD1. Germline V gives CDR1 SQVTM, CDR2 ANQGSEA. This CDR3 is 14 amino acids long. CDR3 in amino acids: CSAEARQGASEQYF. CDR3 coding DNA: TGCAGCGCTGAAGCGAGACAGGGGGCGAGTGAGCAGTACTTC.

V is TRBV10-3 and J is TRBJ2-5; 14 nucleotides match TRBD2. The germline CDR1 and CDR2 sequences are ENHRY and SYGVKD. The V segment lost 4 bases and the J segment 2 bases; nucleotides outside the gene matches: 3. This CDR3 is built from 16 residues. CDR3 in amino acids: CAISGTSGGPQETQYF. As DNA, the CDR3 is TGTGCCATCAGTGGGACTAGCGGGGGGCCTCAAGAGACCCAGTACTTC.

This clonotype showed up many times. The chain employs TRBV28 and TRBJ2-5; either TRBD1 or TRBD2 may fit D (6 bases each). CDR3 size: 13 residues. Germline loops: CDR1 MDHEN, CDR2 SYDVKM. V was trimmed by 6 bases and J by 4 bases, leaving 12 bases between them. The CDR3 here is CASSTGRRETQYF. DNA of the CDR3: TGTGCCAGCAGCACAGGGAGGCGAGAGACCCAGTACTTC.

The rearrangement uses TRBV29-1 and TRBJ1-1, with D perhaps TRBD1 (6 bases). V lost 1 base and J 4 bases, leaving 13 bases between the germline ends. Germline-derived CDR1 and CDR2 are SQVTM and ANQGSEA. CDR3 length: 14 amino acids. CDR3: CSVEVGAGVTEAFF. In DNA form, the CDR3 reads TGCAGCGTTGAAGTTGGCGCAGGGGTCACTGAAGCTTTCTTT.

This clonotype has ten or more counts. The chain has TRBV19 and TRBJ2-1; D call uncertain. Between the trimmed V and J ends, which lost 6 bases and 7 bases, there was a span of 10 bases. The germline V gene encodes CDR1 LNHDA and CDR2 SQIVND (reference sequence). This CDR3 has 12 amino acids. CDR3 region: CASSPQLNEQFF. The CDR3 region has the DNA TGTGCCAGTAGCCCTCAGCTGAATGAGCAGTTCTTC.

This clonotype was recorded a few times. V is TRBV5-1 and J is TRBJ1-1, with a tentative D call TRBD1 (5 bases). Trimming removed 0 bases at V and 0 bases at J, with 12 bases between. The CDR3 totals 16 residues. CDR1 is SGHRS and CDR2 is YFSETQ in the germline V gene. The CDR3 DNA follows: TGCGCCAGCAGCTTGGTGGGGGGAAGGATGAACACTGAAGCTTTCTTT. Amino acid sequence: CASSLVGGRMNTEAFF.

This clonotype was seen many times. The chain joins TRBV2 to TRBJ1-3; D is unresolved. Per germline, CDR1 SNHLY and CDR2 FYNNEI. Trimming removed 1 base at V and 4 bases at J, with 11 bases between. CDR3 length: 15 residues. CDR3 in amino acids: CASSEGRVAGNTIYF. CDR3 sequence (DNA): TGTGCCAGCAGTGAAGGTCGGGTTGCGGGAAACACCATATATTTT.

The rearrangement uses TRBV4-3 and TRBJ1-6, with 8 bases fitting TRBD1. Germline V gives CDR1 LGHNA, CDR2 YSLEER. This CDR3 is built from 14 residues. V was pared by 1 base and J by 13 bases, with 6 bases of the junction left unmatched. CDR3 amino acids: CASSQGQGLEPLHF. The CDR3 DNA reads TGCGCCAGCAGCCAAGGACAGGGGCTGGAGCCCCTCCACTTT.

This clonotype was counted many times. The rearrangement uses TRBV2 and TRBJ2-1, with D perhaps being TRBD1 or TRBD2 (5 bases each). Germline lookup yields CDR1 SNHLY and CDR2 FYNNEI. The CDR3 consists of 12 residues. V was pared by 11 bases and J by 8 bases, with 16 bases between. The CDR3 DNA reads as TGTGCCGGGGACGAGGGGCGGTATGAGCAGTTCTTC. Residues: CAGDEGRYEQFF.

As concerns this clonotype: This may arise from a read error, as a much more abundant clone is one base away. The chain is built from TRBV9 and TRBJ2-1; D perhaps matches TRBD2 (5 bases). The CDR3 is 15 amino acids. In germline, CDR1 is SGDLS, CDR2 YYNGEE. The chain's CDR3 is CANSGGSSSYNEQFF. The CDR3 coding sequence is TGTGCCAACAGCGGCGGTTCTAGCTCCTACAATGAGCAGTTCTTC.

This clonotype has at least ten counts. The gene calls are TRBV29-1 and TRBJ1-2; 7 bases align to TRBD1. V lost 6 bases and J lost 2; bases outside the gene matches: 3. Germline values: CDR1 SQVTM, CDR2 ANQGSEA. CDR3 length equals 12 residues. The CDR3 sequence: CSVRTGNYGYTF. CDR3 nucleotide sequence: TGCAGCGTCAGGACAGGCAACTATGGCTACACCTTC.

In this sample, this clonotype turned up a few times. This chain joins TRBV29-1 and TRBJ1-2; D gene ambiguous. The CDR3 consists of 12 residues. V lost 1 base and J 4 bases, leaving 7 bases between the germline ends. The germline gives CDR1 SQVTM, CDR2 ANQGSEA. CDR3 DNA sequence: TGCAGCGTTGAAGTACCAGGCTATGGCTACACCTTC. Translating it yields CSVEVPGYGYTF.

This clonotype was recorded at least ten times. The chain employs TRBV5-1 and TRBJ2-7; the D gene could be TRBD1 or TRBD2 (6 bases each). The ends were cut back, 0 bases at V and 4 bases at J, with 17 bases in the middle. This CDR3 contains 16 residues. Germline V CDR1 and CDR2: SGHRS, YFSETQ. The DNA for the CDR3 is TGCGCCAGCAGCTTGGCCCTCGGGGGCGCGTCGTACGAGCAGTACTTC. Amino acid sequence: CASSLALGGASYEQYF. Filled out from reference TRBV5-1 and TRBJ2-7, the complete variable domain reads KAGVTQTPRYLIKTRGQQVTLSCSPISGHRSVSWYQQTPGQGLQFLFEYFSETQRNKGNFPGRFSGRQFSNSRSEMNVSTLELGDSALYLCASSLALGGASYEQYFGPGTRLTVT.

This clonotype showed up just a few times. The chain has TRBV27 and TRBJ2-2; the match to TRBD2 covers 14 bases. The J segment lost 5 bases and the V segment lost 6 bases, leaving 5 bases of the junction unmatched. This CDR3 region has 16 residues. Germline V gene lookup returns CDR1 MNHEY and CDR2 SMNVEV (reference sequence). This CDR3 reads CASSPGTSGRTGELFF. DNA of the CDR3: TGTGCCAGCAGCCCCGGGACTAGCGGGAGAACCGGGGAGCTGTTTTTT.

This clonotype was detected only a few times. V and J are TRBV10-3 and TRBJ2-1; a weak D match, TRBD2 (5 bases). CDR1 and CDR2 from the germline V gene are ENHRY and SYGVKD. V shed 3 bases and J shed 10 bases, with 10 bases lying between them. CDR3 length: 12 amino acids. DNA for the CDR3: TGTGCCATCAGTGATTCGGGGTACGAGCAGTTCTTC. Its protein product is CAISDSGYEQFF.

The chain recombines TRBV5-1 with TRBJ2-2; tentatively, D is TRBD1 or TRBD2 (5 bases each). V was cut by 0 bases and J by 5 bases, with 11 bases left in between. The CDR3 extends over 15 amino acids. In germline, CDR1 is SGHRS, CDR2 YFSETQ. In nucleotides, the CDR3 is TGCGCCAGCAGCTTGGGACAGCGGAAGACCGGGGAGCTGTTTTTT. Amino acid sequence: CASSLGQRKTGELFF. The entire variable domain, with the rest obtained from reference TRBV5-1 and TRBJ2-2, is as follows: KAGVTQTPRYLIKTRGQQVTLSCSPISGHRSVSWYQQTPGQGLQFLFEYFSETQRNKGNFPGRFSGRQFSNSRSEMNVSTLELGDSALYLCASSLGQRKTGELFFGEGSRLTVL.

As DNA, the CDR3 is TGTGCCAGCAGCACAACAGGGGCACCCTCTGGAAACACCATATATTTT. This gives the protein CASSTTGAPSGNTIYF. The rearrangement uses TRBV9 and TRBJ1-3, with TRBD1 identical over 7 bases. The germline V gene has CDR1 SGDLS and CDR2 YYNGEE. With V trimmed by 4 bases and J by 0 bases, 7 bases remained unmatched. The CDR3 sequence is 16 residues long. Supplemented by reference TRBV9 and TRBJ1-3, the full variable domain reads DSGVTQTPKHLITATGQRVTLRCSPRSGDLSVYWYQQSLDQGLQFLIQYYNGEERAKGNILERFSAQQFPDLHSELNLSSLELGDSALYFCASSTTGAPSGNTIYFGEGSWLTVV.